Each of the 11 T cell receptor beta chains below was sequenced from the same sample in a study of T cell responses to AZD1222 COVID-19 vaccine. Only in-frame clones appear in the TCRdb table, and some are missing; sequencing was by immunoSEQ multiplex PCR. The profile shows just under 150,000 clones, just over 85% of them singletons. The sample was peripheral blood, taken 28 days after the second AZD1222 dose. The receptors were sampled from an adult who received the AZD1222 COVID-19 vaccine.

The gene calls are TRBV10-3 and TRBJ2-1; tentatively, D is TRBD2 (6 bases). The germline gives CDR1 ENHRY, CDR2 SYGVKD. V was clipped by 4 bases and J by 4 bases, with 11 bases between them. This CDR3 is built from 14 residues. The CDR3 reads CAISGMEGYNEQFF. DNA for the CDR3: TGTGCCATCAGTGGTATGGAGGGATACAATGAGCAGTTCTTC.

The rearrangement links TRBV25-1 to TRBJ2-3; TRBD2 aligns across 10 bases. The length of the CDR3 is 15 residues. Germline-derived CDR1 and CDR2 are MGHDK and SYGVNS. V was clipped by 7 bases and J by 3 bases; unmatched bases: 7. The DNA of the CDR3 is TGTGCCAGCACTAAACTAGCGGGGTTTACAGATACGCAGTATTTT. As protein: CASTKLAGFTDTQYF.

This clone showed up just a few times. The gene calls are TRBV5-1 and TRBJ1-1; perhaps TRBD1 as D (6 bases). Germline assignment: CDR1 SGHRS and CDR2 YFSETQ. CDR3 length: 14 residues. V dropped 0 bases and J dropped 3 bases, with 9 bases sitting between them. This chain's CDR3 is CASSLGTAYTEAFF. The CDR3 DNA reads TGCGCCAGCAGCTTGGGGACAGCTTACACTGAAGCTTTCTTT.

The chain couples TRBV20-1 to TRBJ1-1; no clear D gene. V lost 3 bases to trimming and J lost 5 bases, with 10 bases between them. Germline V gene data show CDR1 as DFQATT and CDR2 as SNEGSKA (reference sequence). The CDR3 spans 12 residues. This CDR3 is CSASTQETEAFF. The CDR3 bases are TGCAGTGCTAGTACTCAGGAAACTGAAGCTTTCTTT.

This chain links TRBV6-5 with TRBJ2-5, with 8 bases that match TRBD1. This CDR3 has 15 residues. Germline V gene lookup returns CDR1 MNHEY and CDR2 SVGAGI. V trimming: 5 bases; J trimming: 5 bases; junction bases outside the gene matches: 10. The CDR3, as DNA: TGTGCCAGCAGTAACAGGGGGGCAGCATGGGAGACCCAGTACTTC. Its protein product is CASSNRGAAWETQYF.

This chain connects TRBV28 to TRBJ1-5; the D is unclear. V shed 4 bases and J shed 3 bases, with 16 bases lying between them. The V gene's germline CDR1 is MDHEN and CDR2 SYDVKM. The CDR3 runs to 16 residues. CDR3 protein: CASSSGPADNNQPQHF. The CDR3 DNA sequence: TGTGCCAGCAGTTCAGGCCCCGCGGATAACAATCAGCCCCAGCATTTT.

This sequence joins TRBV11-2 and TRBJ2-5; perhaps TRBD2 as D (7 bases). The CDR3 covers 14 residues. The V gene's germline CDR1 is SGHAT and CDR2 FQNNGV. The V end lost 1 base, the J end lost 5 bases, and 11 bases lay between the germline ends. CDR3 DNA sequence: TGTGCCAGCAGCTTAGTTGGGGGGGCCGAGACCCAGTACTTC. Protein: CASSLVGGAETQYF.

This clone was counted only a few times. The chain couples TRBV6-5 to TRBJ1-5; possible D gene TRBD1, 5 bases. The germline V gene encodes CDR1 MNHEY and CDR2 SVGAGI. The CDR3 covers 16 residues. Trimming removed 4 bases at V and 2 bases at J, with 15 bases between. This CDR3 is CASSSQGHGGNQPQHF. CDR3 coding DNA: TGTGCCAGCAGTTCGCAGGGTCACGGTGGCAATCAGCCCCAGCATTTT.

This chain connects TRBV20-1 to TRBJ1-1; D possibly corresponds to TRBD1 (5 bases). Germline V lookup: CDR1 DFQATT, CDR2 SNEGSKA (reference sequence). CDR3 size: 11 residues. The CDR3 reads CNSQGDTEAFF. CDR3 coding DNA: TGCAATAGCCAGGGAGACACTGAAGCTTTCTTT.

This chain uses TRBV7-6 with TRBJ2-1; no clear D gene. V was cut by 1 base and J by 7 bases, with 8 bases left in between. This CDR3 contains 13 residues. Per the germline V gene, CDR1 is SGHVS and CDR2 is FNYEAQ. CDR3 bases: TGTGCCAGCAGCTTAGAGCCCTCGAATGAGCAGTTCTTC. Protein sequence: CASSLEPSNEQFF.

This clone was picked up a small number of times. The chain employs TRBV27 and TRBJ1-5; possibly TRBD1 for D (5 bases). V shed 5 bases and J shed 11 bases, with 16 bases lying between them. The CDR3 sequence is 13 residues long. Germline values: CDR1 MNHEY, CDR2 SMNVEV (reference sequence). The CDR3, as DNA: TGTGCCAGCAGTCAACGGGGGGATAGGGCCCAGCATTTT. This sequence encodes CASSQRGDRAQHF.